This T cell receptor beta chain emerged from a study of cytomegalovirus exposure and HLA in healthy donors listed by TCRdb under 2017. About the study as a whole: According to an earlier analysis of around 600 of the donors, some 170 million T cells yielded approximately 120 million unique TCR beta sequences and around 280 Gb of sequence data. Donor age, sex, ethnicity and CMV serostatus were collected together with the repertoire data. Roughly 300 gigabases of sequencing data and 80 million or so unique TCR sequences were included in an early release covering 550 to 800 HLA-typed donors. Genome-wide SNP genotypes for about 55% of the 666 donors were used in a later genetic analysis, which treated that subset as a discovery cohort. Among roughly 370 genotyped donors of the cohort, an average of roughly 240,000 unique TCR beta nucleotide sequences were sequenced per donor, roughly 18% of them non-productive. A later analysis re-analyzed previously published TCR beta repertoires from hundreds of donors and added high-resolution HLA genotyping to study TCR occurrence patterns. To predict cytomegalovirus infection status, the study combined high-throughput TCR immunosequencing, statistical association of individual TCRs with disease status, and machine learning. The study was designed to test whether signatures of past pathogen exposure could be identified by cataloging public T cell receptors. Class I and class II HLA loci were covered by the typing at four-digit resolution. Of the roughly 390 genotyped donors, roughly 85% fell in the genetic ancestry cluster associated with self-reported Caucasian donors. In the later analysis, no new phenotypic data were used to find candidate immune exposures; instead, reliance was placed on TCR beta sequences and their occurrence across donors. The T cell repertoires of 666 subjects were profiled by immunosequencing and related to cytomegalovirus serostatus. Besides the first cohort of some 670 subjects, a separate validation cohort made up of over a hundred different subjects was used. Several DR-DQ haplotypes were handled as single units for association and clustering, since linkage in the cohort was strong. Typing coverage varied by locus: 629-630 donors for A, B, C, DRB1 and DQB1; more than 500 for DQA1; 600 to 610 for DPA1; more than 450 for DPB1. To decide whether each TCR beta V gene segment behaved as functional or pseudogenic, an earlier analysis of fewer than 750 of the donors relied on high-throughput TCR beta sequencing. Every repertoire in the discovery cohort had been generated on one and the same sequencing platform. Overall study outcomes, separate from this receptor: The sequencing pipeline was judged likely to have produced a cluster of highly shared sequence variants as a technical artifact. A later analysis found that most CMV-associated TCR beta chains appeared HLA-restricted, with HLA associations seemingly driven largely by CMV exposure. In vitro tests confirmed that a few of the cytomegalovirus-associated TCR beta chains recognize cytomegalovirus antigens. According to the authors, the approach could potentially be generalized to other disease states and immunological phenotypes. In this cohort, only TCR beta chains were sequenced, and detectable features were limited by the absence of alpha or paired-chain data. In an earlier analysis of around 500 of the donors, most TCR beta V segments appeared in productive rearrangements about 90% or about 30% of the time, broadly matching IMGT annotations. Roughly 15 rarely observed V segments, including chromosome 9 orphons, were excluded from the earlier analysis of just under 600 of the donors because counts were too low. A further reported finding was that TCR beta sequences accurately predicted the HLA-A and HLA-B alleles for most subjects in the first cohort. A later analysis reported that several top co-occurrence clusters appeared linked to parvovirus B19, influenza, CMV and Epstein-Barr virus. According to a later genetic analysis, donors in an Asian-associated ancestry cluster had fewer N-insertions in productive TCRs than the approximately 700-donor mean. A later analysis found that HLA-associated TCR beta chains were more clonally expanded and had lower generation probabilities than equally common non-associated chains. Presence/absence analyses assumed roughly uniform sequencing depth across donors, an assumption that may not hold. At a false discovery rate of 0.05, a later analysis linked 16,951 TCR beta sequences to specific HLA alleles. Some IMGT-functional V segments, including TRBV6-2 and TRBV6-3, could not be told apart with the 87-base-pair reads, so those segments were excluded. Correlated functional status among segregating V segments might reflect linkage disequilibrium, but an unknown experimental factor could not be ruled out. In a later analysis, TCR association rates were found to vary across HLA loci, with the most associated TCRs seen for DRB1 alleles and the fewest for HLA-C alleles. Cytomegalovirus status was reported to be diagnosed by the classifier with high specificity and sensitivity in both the original and validation cohorts. A total of 164 TCR beta chains were listed by the study as associated with cytomegalovirus. V-gene and J-gene trimming of TCR beta chains was associated with a missense DCLRE1C variant in a later genetic analysis, and the association was replicated in an independent cohort. Across donors, most TCR sequences were observed very rarely, whereas some public TCRs were present in many individuals. When HLA alleles, especially DR and DQ, strongly co-occurred, attributing TCR associations to individual alleles was difficult. For the cohort, immune exposure information was limited to CMV serostatus. Because HLA typing was missing for some donors at each locus, association tests included only the typed subset.

The cohort comprised fewer than 750 healthy bone marrow donors. Cohort members were all nominally healthy when sampled, although unrecorded immune exposures were likely present. The donor was CMV seronegative and belonged to the group of over 300 seronegative cohort members. A peripheral blood sample was provided by each donor, and peripheral blood mononuclear cells were used for TCR beta sequencing. Genomic DNA extraction from the blood cell samples was performed with the Qiagen DNeasy Blood Extraction Kit. Of note for this clone: This receptor's antigen is unknown. Per-base quality was not reported, and no clone a single base away is much larger than it.

The library was generated by the immunoSEQ multiplex PCR assay. A mixture of 60 forward primers for TCR Vbeta segments and 13 reverse primers for TCR Jbeta segments was used in the multiplex PCR. Amplification of the CDR3 region of rearranged TCR beta genes was performed with a multiplex PCR assay on genomic DNA. Amplified TCR beta libraries were sequenced as 87-base-pair reads on the Illumina HiSeq System. The authors processed their data as follows. Across the 500 to 750 repertoires, a later analysis counted 80 million or so unique TCR beta chains, around 10 million of which were shared by at least two donors. Raw reads were error-corrected and collapsed into unique sequences with a nearest-neighbor algorithm that merged closely related sequences to remove PCR and sequencing errors. Alignment of CDR3 sequences to IMGT reference sequences was used to assign V, D and J gene segments. For a sequence to be retained, a match of at least six nucleotides to both a V gene segment and a J gene segment was required. A rearrangement was called productive if the CDR3 had no stop codons and remained in frame with V and J, and every other rearrangement was called non-productive. Following IMGT convention, CDR3 was defined as the stretch from the second conserved V-encoded cysteine to the conserved J-encoded phenylalanine. The earlier analysis of approximately 590 of the donors excluded any sequence lacking an unambiguous match to a single V gene segment. An earlier analysis of under 750 of the donors called V segments functional above 56.7% productive rearrangements and segregating when the between-donor standard deviation exceeded 5%. A statistical classification framework was built to diagnose cytomegalovirus status from the catalog of TCR beta chain sequences. V and J gene assignment, in a later analysis, came from comparing TCR nucleotide sequences with IMGT/GENE-DB human TR gene sequences. Using the TCRdist pipeline, a later analysis assigned CDR3 sequences along with most-parsimonious VDJ recombination scenarios. In a later analysis, each TCR beta chain was defined by its CDR3 amino acid sequence together with its V-gene family, and reads without a unique V-gene family were excluded. To address suspected cross-contamination and a sequencing artifact, a later analysis removed roughly 580 highly shared, low-generation-probability nucleotide sequences. In a later analysis, a clonal expansion index for each public chain was calculated from normalized within-repertoire ranks of inferred template counts. In a later analysis, generation probabilities were computed with a VDJ recombination model fitted to out-of-frame rearrangements, and the resulting probabilities were checked against IGoR. In a later analysis, hypergeometric tests were used to score TCR-TCR, TCR-HLA and TCR-CMV co-occurrence, with a repertoire-size bias correction applied to TCR pairs. A later analysis estimated false discovery rates by permuting HLA or CMV assignments 20 times. In a later analysis, co-occurring TCRs were grouped using DBSCAN, with TCRdist sequence similarity added in when clustering inside HLA-allele-positive subsets. Repertoires with fewer than 30,000 or more than 120,000 public chains, plus five repertoires with anomalous nucleotide sharing, were excluded from co-occurrence clustering. This immuneACCESS table, as held by TCRdb, lists in-frame sequences with V and J called but not all clones. Of the missing ones, under half trace to an unresolved V gene in checked studies; the others have no known cause. That table gives V, J and clone size, and the DNA gave D and trimming. The sample yields roughly 200,000 clones; around 89% were counted once. The ten largest account for approximately 1% of the sample.

CDR1 and CDR2, per the germline V gene, are SGHRS and YFSETQ. From the cysteine up to the phenylalanine, the CDR3 has a length of 11 residues. The DNA shown is the 33-base CDR3, in frame from base 1. Trimmed from V: 4 bases; trimmed from J: 13 bases; junction bases lacking a gene match: 6. The chain couples TRBV5-1 to TRBJ2-3; 7 junctional bases match TRBD1. Sequences were obtained from PBMCs. The clonotype comes from a woman between 18 and 30 years old in good health and CMV-seronegative. CDR3 protein: CASSLDRQEYF. The sequenced DNA: TGCGCCAGCAGCCTGGACAGGCAGGAGTATTTT.